These 4 T cell receptor beta chains originate from one sample sequenced in a study of T cells in Graves' hyperthyroidism and ophthalmopathy. The investigators amplified TCR beta CDR3 regions from RNA transcripts. During a first-round RT-PCR of the TCR CDR3, the HTBI primer set was used. TCRdb fed the multiplex PCR reads into MiXCR, producing one record per CDR3 protein. The top ten clones hold 14% of a sample with hundreds of thousands of distinct CDR3 sequences, around 16% of them seen once. The sequenced sample consisted of blood. These receptors originate from a woman aged 18-29 years with Graves' hyperthyroidism.

This chain links TRBV10-3 with TRBJ2-5; D remains unclear. This CDR3 is built from 13 residues. V was clipped by 6 bases and J by 4 bases, with 12 bases between them. From germline, CDR1 is ENHRY and CDR2 SYGVKD. The CDR3 bases are TGTGCCATCAGCTCCCAGGCAGCAGAGACCCAGTACTTC. It is translated as CAISSQAAETQYF.

This clonotype has ten or more counts. The rearrangement joins TRBV11-2 to TRBJ2-7; D is uncertain. CDR3 length: 14 amino acids. V lost 1 base to trimming and J lost 1 base, with 8 bases between them. CDR1 and CDR2 from the germline V gene are SGHAT and FQNNGV. CDR3 sequence (DNA): TGTGCCAGCAGCTTAGCTATCGGTTCCTACGAGCAGTACTTC. This translates into CASSLAIGSYEQYF.

This clonotype has only a few counts. This sequence joins TRBV10-1 and TRBJ1-5, with TRBD1 as a possible D gene (6 bases). The V gene lost 11 bases and the J gene lost 3 bases, with 17 bases spanning the gap. Looked up from germline, CDR1 is WNHNN and CDR2 is SYGVQD (reference sequence). The CDR3 is 14 residues long. The CDR3 DNA reads as TGCGCCCCTACAACAGGGAGATTCAATCAGCCCCAGCATTTT. It specifies CAPTTGRFNQPQHF.

This rearrangement joins TRBV19 to TRBJ1-1; 8 bases line up with TRBD1. The V and J ends lost 10 bases and 5 bases, in that order; junction bases with no gene match: 9. Germline CDR1 reads LNHDA; CDR2 reads SQIVND (reference sequence). The CDR3 is 13 residues long. The CDR3 DNA follows: TGTGCCACTAGCAGGGGGCATTGGACTGAAGCTTTCTTT. Protein: CATSRGHWTEAFF.